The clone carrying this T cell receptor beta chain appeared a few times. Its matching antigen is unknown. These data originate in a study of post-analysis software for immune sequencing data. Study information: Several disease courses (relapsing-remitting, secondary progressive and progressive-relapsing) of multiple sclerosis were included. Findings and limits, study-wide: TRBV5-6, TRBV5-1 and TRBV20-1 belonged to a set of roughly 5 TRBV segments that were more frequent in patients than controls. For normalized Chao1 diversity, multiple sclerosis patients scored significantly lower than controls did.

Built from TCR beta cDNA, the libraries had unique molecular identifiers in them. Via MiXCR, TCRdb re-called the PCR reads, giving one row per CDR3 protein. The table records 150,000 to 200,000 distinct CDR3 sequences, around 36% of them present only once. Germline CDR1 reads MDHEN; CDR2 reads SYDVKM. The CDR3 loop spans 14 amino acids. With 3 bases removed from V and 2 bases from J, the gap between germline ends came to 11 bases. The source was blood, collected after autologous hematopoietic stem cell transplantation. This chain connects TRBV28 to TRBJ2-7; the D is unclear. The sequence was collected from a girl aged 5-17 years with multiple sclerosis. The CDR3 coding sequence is TGTGCCAGCAGTTTGGGTGGGGTCCCCTACGAGCAGTACTTC. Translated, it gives CASSLGGVPYEQYF.